The 24 T cell receptor beta chains below all came from one sample that was sequenced in a study of blood T cell repertoires in COVID-19. Method: immunoSEQ multiplex PCR; TCRdb's copy keeps in-frame clones and lacks some. This sample has some 50,000 clones; roughly 84% occur once, and the top ten carry about 7.6%. The sequencing sample was made of peripheral blood. These TCRs come from a human donor in a cohort sampled during active COVID-19.

The chain is built from TRBV7-6 and TRBJ2-2; the D gene is possibly TRBD2 (6 bases). The CDR3 contains 15 residues. Germline values: CDR1 SGHVS, CDR2 FNYEAQ. Trimming pared 5 bases from V and 5 bases from J, leaving 15 bases between. CDR3 in amino acids: CASSRTGLETGELFF. For the CDR3, the DNA is TGTGCCAGCAGCCGCACGGGACTGGAAACCGGGGAGCTGTTTTTT.

The rearrangement uses TRBV20-1 and TRBJ2-7; 10 bases match TRBD2. V dropped 3 bases and J dropped 5; count of bases not matched to a gene: 10. This CDR3 has 15 amino acids. Per the germline V gene, CDR1 is DFQATT and CDR2 is SNEGSKA (reference sequence). CDR3 in amino acids: CSASVGTSVENEQYF. The CDR3 DNA reads as TGCAGTGCTAGTGTCGGGACTAGCGTGGAGAACGAGCAGTACTTC.

This clone has a single count. The J gene is TRBJ2-3, the V gene TRBV19, with a weak D call TRBD1 (5 bases). Germline lookup yields CDR1 LNHDA and CDR2 SQIVND (reference sequence). Trimming shortened V by 1 base and J by 2 bases, and 10 bases separated the two germline ends. This CDR3 spans 15 amino acids. The chain's CDR3 is CASSIGGLNTDTQYF. Here the CDR3 DNA reads TGTGCCAGTAGTATAGGGGGCCTCAACACAGATACGCAGTATTTT.

CDR3 sequence reads: CASSELQGFTTDTQYF. The CDR3 nucleotides are TGTGCCAGCAGTGAATTACAGGGCTTTACCACAGATACGCAGTATTTT. The chain is built from TRBV25-1 and TRBJ2-3; possibly TRBD1 for D (6 bases). Trimming took off 1 base at V and 2 bases at J, with 13 bases between the two ends. Germline V CDR1 and CDR2: MGHDK, SYGVNS. The CDR3 sequence is 16 residues long.

The chain combines TRBV7-2 with TRBJ1-5, with D unclear. CDR3 length equals 15 residues. Germline V gives CDR1 SGHTA, CDR2 FQGNSA. The V gene lost 3 bases and the J gene lost 4 bases, with 13 bases spanning the gap. The CDR3 nucleotides read TGTGCCAGCAGCTTGGGCACCCCGGGGAATCAGCCCCAGCATTTT. It translates to CASSLGTPGNQPQHF.

The CDR3 here is CASSNRGYEQYF. The CDR3 DNA follows: TGTGCCAGCAGTAACAGGGGATACGAGCAGTACTTC. The rearrangement links TRBV27 to TRBJ2-7; 7 nucleotides align to TRBD1. CDR1 is MNHEY, CDR2 SMNVEV, per germline (reference sequence). The CDR3 extends over 12 amino acids. Losses at the gene ends were 5 bases for V and 4 bases for J; bases not matched to a gene: 2.

V usage is TRBV7-9 and J usage is TRBJ2-7, with a tentative D call TRBD2 (6 bases). V lost 2 bases and J 5 bases, leaving 13 bases between the germline ends. The length of the CDR3 is 14 residues. CDR1 SEHNR and CDR2 FQNEAQ come from the germline V gene (reference sequence). CDR3 amino acids: CASSLKGGRDEQYF. CDR3 in DNA: TGTGCCAGCAGCTTAAAGGGAGGCAGGGACGAGCAGTACTTC.

The chain couples TRBV4-2 to TRBJ1-3; D is perhaps TRBD1 (6 bases). The V end was cut by 5 bases, the J end by 4 bases, with 12 bases between. CDR1 and CDR2 (germline): LGHNA, YNFKEQ. The CDR3 contains 14 residues. CDR3 amino acids: CASSAWDIGNTIYF. CDR3 bases: TGTGCCAGCAGCGCCTGGGACATCGGAAACACCATATATTTT.

The chain combines TRBV28 with TRBJ1-1; 8 bases are a match to TRBD1. This CDR3 contains 14 residues. The J segment lost 11 bases and the V segment lost 5 bases, leaving 13 bases of the junction unmatched. Per the germline V gene, CDR1 is MDHEN and CDR2 is SYDVKM. CDR3 sequence reads: CASSQTWTGRGAFF. DNA for the CDR3: TGTGCCAGCAGTCAAACTTGGACAGGGAGGGGGGCTTTCTTT.

This chain connects TRBV29-1 to TRBJ2-2, with D possibly matching TRBD1 (5 bases). Germline V CDR1 and CDR2: SQVTM, ANQGSEA. The V gene lost 5 bases and the J gene lost 6 bases, with 13 bases spanning the gap. This CDR3 comprises 13 residues. CDR3 protein: CSVSREWSGELFF. CDR3 coding DNA: TGCAGCGTTTCCAGGGAATGGTCCGGGGAGCTGTTTTTT.

V usage is TRBV9 and J usage is TRBJ2-3, with D maybe TRBD1 (5 bases). The germline gives CDR1 SGDLS, CDR2 YYNGEE. The CDR3 loop spans 16 amino acids. V was trimmed by 0 bases and J by 1 base, leaving 12 bases between them. DNA of the CDR3: TGTGCCAGCAGCGTAGATAGGGGTAGGGGCACAGATACGCAGTATTTT. This gives the protein CASSVDRGRGTDTQYF.

The gene calls are TRBV6-5 and TRBJ2-7; D is unclear. CDR1 is MNHEY and CDR2 is SVGAGI in the germline V gene. The CDR3 covers 11 residues. V was trimmed by 4 bases and J by 4 bases, leaving 5 bases between them. The DNA of the CDR3 is TGTGCCAGCAGTTCTCCGTACGAGCAGTACTTC. This translates into CASSSPYEQYF.

V and J are TRBV29-1 and TRBJ2-2; 10 bases fit TRBD2. Losses at the gene ends were 3 bases for V and 6 bases for J; bases not matched to a gene: 7. This CDR3 region has 15 residues. Germline-derived CDR1 and CDR2 are SQVTM and ANQGSEA. The CDR3: CSVDGASGRPGELFF. CDR3 nucleotide sequence: TGCAGCGTTGATGGAGCTAGCGGGAGACCCGGGGAGCTGTTTTTT.

The chain couples TRBV5-5 to TRBJ2-1; 8 bases are shared with TRBD1. CDR3 size: 14 residues. The ends lost 6 bases at V and 0 bases at J; junction bases unmatched: 2. Germline lookup yields CDR1 SGHKS and CDR2 YYEKEE (reference sequence). The CDR3 region is CASTTGGSYNEQFF. The CDR3 nucleotides are TGTGCCAGCACCACAGGGGGCTCCTACAATGAGCAGTTCTTC.

This rearrangement joins TRBV7-8 to TRBJ2-3; D is perhaps TRBD1 (5 bases). The CDR3 is 14 amino acids. The ends were cut back, 6 bases at V and 0 bases at J, with 10 bases in the middle. Germline V gives CDR1 SGHVS, CDR2 FQNEAQ. Here the CDR3 DNA reads TGTGCCAGCAGTTTTGACAGTAGCACAGATACGCAGTATTTT. Translating it yields CASSFDSSTDTQYF.

The V and J genes are TRBV10-1 and TRBJ2-3; weak D call: TRBD1 (6 bases). Trimming shortened V by 3 bases and J by 4 bases, and 14 bases separated the two germline ends. Germline V gene lookup returns CDR1 WNHNN and CDR2 SYGVQD (reference sequence). The CDR3 is made up of 15 amino acids. CDR3 residues: CASSDCGRGADTQYF. Written as DNA, the CDR3 is TGCGCCAGCAGTGATTGCGGCAGGGGCGCAGATACGCAGTATTTT.

This chain uses TRBV27 with TRBJ2-1; 9 nucleotides agree with TRBD2. Germline V lookup: CDR1 MNHEY, CDR2 SMNVEV (reference sequence). This CDR3 is 16 amino acids long. After removal of 3 bases from V and 2 bases from J, the junction contained 5 bases not matched to a gene. CDR3 in DNA: TGTGCCAGCAGTTTTCTAGCGGGACTAACCTACAATGAGCAGTTCTTC. Amino acid sequence: CASSFLAGLTYNEQFF.

The V and J genes are TRBV5-1 and TRBJ1-2; 10 bases are a match to TRBD1. There are 13 residues in the CDR3. Germline assignment: CDR1 SGHRS and CDR2 YFSETQ. J gave up 9 bases and V 3 bases, and 5 bases lay outside the gene matches. CDR3 loop: CASSSRDRGRYTF. The CDR3 coding sequence is TGCGCCAGCAGCTCCCGGGACAGGGGACGCTACACCTTC.

The chain joins TRBV19 to TRBJ1-1; D is unresolved. Germline V lookup: CDR1 LNHDA, CDR2 SQIVND (reference sequence). The CDR3 is 13 amino acids. V lost 6 bases and J lost 3, with 11 bases in between. The CDR3 reads CASRTREDTEAFF. The CDR3 region has the DNA TGTGCCAGTAGGACAAGGGAGGACACTGAAGCTTTCTTT.

The V call is TRBV9, the J call TRBJ2-7; 12 nucleotides line up with TRBD2. With 3 bases clipped from V and 6 bases from J, the junction kept 4 bases outside the gene matches. The length of the CDR3 is 14 residues. Germline loops: CDR1 SGDLS, CDR2 YYNGEE. In DNA form, the CDR3 reads TGTGCCAGCAGCGCGACTAGCGGGAGAAGCGAGCAGTACTTC. This sequence encodes CASSATSGRSEQYF.

The genes are TRBV18 and TRBJ1-1, with unresolved D. Trimming removed 2 bases at V and 0 bases at J, with 7 bases between. The CDR3 has 14 residues. Germline V gene sequence: CDR1 KGHSH, CDR2 LQKENI. This chain's CDR3 is CASSPNFMNTEAFF. The CDR3 DNA reads TGTGCCAGCTCACCAAACTTTATGAACACTGAAGCTTTCTTT.

The CDR3 reads CAISGPGEETQYF. CDR3 DNA sequence: TGTGCCATCAGTGGCCCAGGGGAGGAGACCCAGTACTTC. V and J are TRBV10-3 and TRBJ2-5; a possible D gene is TRBD1 (6 bases). This CDR3 region has 13 residues. The germline V gene encodes CDR1 ENHRY and CDR2 SYGVKD. Trimming shortened V by 4 bases and J by 5 bases, and 11 bases separated the two germline ends.

The J gene is TRBJ1-6, the V gene TRBV2, with TRBD1 matching 9 bases. The V gene end was trimmed by 0 bases and the J gene end by 7 bases; junction bases not matched to a gene: 1. The germline gives CDR1 SNHLY, CDR2 FYNNEI. The CDR3 runs 15 residues. This CDR3 is CASSEAGQGNSPLHF. CDR3 in DNA: TGTGCCAGCAGTGAAGCGGGACAGGGAAATTCACCCCTCCACTTT.

V usage is TRBV11-2 and J usage is TRBJ2-7, with 9 bases fitting TRBD1. The CDR3 has 15 amino acids. Losses at the gene ends were 5 bases for V and 3 bases for J; bases not matched to a gene: 8. CDR1 and CDR2 from the germline V gene are SGHAT and FQNNGV. DNA of the CDR3: TGTGCCAGCAGCAAGGAACAGGGGGCGATCTACGAGCAGTACTTC. It specifies CASSKEQGAIYEQYF.